What follows are 19 T cell receptor beta chains derived from one specimen sequenced in a study of beta chain features in type 1 diabetes. TCRB transcripts that were expressed got sequenced, as all of the isolated RNA had been reverse transcribed. TCRdb's copy holds only in-frame clones and misses some; the assay was immunoSEQ multiplex PCR. The sample carries 250,000 to 350,000 clones, around 15% recorded once. Sequenced input: central memory CD4+ T cells from blood. The receptors originated from a man aged 30 to 45 in good health.

This rearrangement joins TRBV5-1 to TRBJ2-6, with D possibly being TRBD1 or TRBD2 (5 bases each). V was clipped by 2 bases and J by 1 base, with 10 bases between them. Germline values: CDR1 SGHRS, CDR2 YFSETQ. There are 16 residues in the CDR3. The CDR3 coding sequence is TGCGCCAGCAGCTTACGAGGGGCGTCTGGGGCCAACGTCCTGACTTTC. This translates into CASSLRGASGANVLTF.

In its sample, this clone was seen a few times. J is TRBJ2-3 and V is TRBV11-2; possibly TRBD1 or TRBD2 for D (5 bases each). The CDR3 runs to 15 residues. The V gene lost 6 bases and the J gene lost 6 bases, with 19 bases spanning the gap. Germline V CDR1 and CDR2: SGHAT, FQNNGV. Here the CDR3 reads CASRPLGPGVDTQYF. The DNA for the CDR3 is TGTGCCAGCAGACCCTTGGGACCCGGGGTGGATACGCAGTATTTT. Variable domain in full (rest from reference TRBV11-2 and TRBJ2-3): EAGVAQSPRYKIIEKRQSVAFWCNPISGHATLYWYQQILGQGPKLLIQFQNNGVVDDSQLPKDRFSAERLKGVDSTLKIQPAKLEDSAVYLCASRPLGPGVDTQYFGPGTRLTVL.

This clone appeared a few times. V gene TRBV7-9 combines with J gene TRBJ1-4, with D unclear. CDR1 SEHNR and CDR2 FQNEAQ come from the germline V gene (reference sequence). The CDR3 has 12 amino acids. Trimming stripped 4 bases from V and 4 bases from J, with 4 bases between. The CDR3 nucleotides are TGTGCCAGCAGCTACATTAATGAAAAACTGTTTTTT. Protein sequence: CASSYINEKLFF.

This clone was seen more than once but under ten times. The chain recombines TRBV7-9 with TRBJ2-5; the D gene could be TRBD1 or TRBD2 (6 bases each). V lost 1 base and J lost 2, with 11 bases in between. The germline V gene has CDR1 SEHNR and CDR2 FQNEAQ (reference sequence). The CDR3 extends over 15 amino acids. The CDR3 loop reads CASSLGTGRQETQYF. CDR3 bases: TGTGCCAGCAGCTTAGGCACAGGGAGGCAAGAGACCCAGTACTTC.

The chain combines TRBV9 with TRBJ2-5; D perhaps matches TRBD2 (6 bases). The J call could be wrong; TRBJ2-7 is a better fit for the DNA end. CDR1 and CDR2 (germline): SGDLS, YYNGEE. This CDR3 is built from 12 residues. This CDR3 reads CASSGSGLEQYF. CDR3 coding DNA: TGTGCCAGCAGCGGAAGCGGGCTCGAGCAGTACTTC.

This chain uses TRBV4-3 with TRBJ2-2; D is ambiguous. This CDR3 has 15 residues. Trimming stripped 0 bases from V and 4 bases from J, with 9 bases between. Germline loops: CDR1 LGHNA, CDR2 YSLEER. The CDR3 DNA sequence: TGCGCCAGCAGCCAAGAGGGCGTGACCACCGGGGAGCTGTTTTTT. Protein sequence: CASSQEGVTTGELFF.

The gene calls are TRBV6-6 and TRBJ1-6, with 8 bases fitting TRBD1. V lost 6 bases to trimming and J lost 13 bases; unmatched junction nucleotides: 14. Per germline, CDR1 MNHNY and CDR2 SVGAGI (reference sequence). The CDR3 sequence is 15 residues long. CDR3 in DNA: TGTGCCAGCAGCAGACAGGGGAGTGTAATTCACCCCCTCCACTTT. It codes for CASSRQGSVIHPLHF.

The chain carries TRBV4-1 and TRBJ2-2; TRBD2 aligns across 11 bases. Per the germline V gene, CDR1 is MGHRA and CDR2 is YSYEKL. V was clipped by 3 bases and J by 12 bases; unmatched bases: 12. The CDR3 totals 16 residues. This chain's CDR3 is CASSQARLAGIEKLFF. In DNA, the CDR3 is TGCGCCAGCAGCCAGGCGAGACTAGCGGGGATCGAAAAGCTGTTTTTT.

This clone was seen a few times. The genes are TRBV4-2 and TRBJ2-1; 14 nucleotides line up with TRBD2. This CDR3 has 15 amino acids. Germline CDR1 and CDR2: LGHNA and YNFKEQ. V shed 4 bases and J 6 bases; nucleotides not matched to a gene: 2. This CDR3 reads CASSPTSGGANEQFF. DNA of the CDR3: TGTGCCAGCAGCCCGACTAGCGGGGGGGCCAATGAGCAGTTCTTC.

This clone was detected ten times or more. The DNA for the CDR3 is TGTGCCAGCAGCTTACGGGGGCCGACGGAGCAGTTCTTC. Protein sequence: CASSLRGPTEQFF. The chain joins TRBV7-2 to TRBJ2-1; D is tentatively TRBD1 or TRBD2 (6 bases each). The germline V gene has CDR1 SGHTA and CDR2 FQGNSA. Trimming pared 2 bases from V and 10 bases from J, leaving 12 bases between. The CDR3 runs 13 residues.

The V gene is TRBV19, the J gene TRBJ2-7; the D is unclear. This CDR3 comprises 13 residues. CDR1 is LNHDA and CDR2 is SQIVND in the germline V gene (reference sequence). The V and J ends lost 9 bases and 0 bases respectively, with 12 bases between them. CDR3 DNA: TGTGCCAGGCGGACCCCAAGCTCCTACGAGCAGTACGTC. Its translation is CARRTPSSYEQYV.

The genes are TRBV7-3 and TRBJ2-1, with a tentative D call TRBD1 (6 bases). The germline V gene has CDR1 SGHTA and CDR2 FQGTGA. The CDR3 contains 16 residues. V was pared by 7 bases and J by 4 bases, with 20 bases between. The CDR3 loop reads CASIMRAGTKYNEQFF. Here the CDR3 DNA reads TGTGCCAGCATCATGAGAGCCGGGACAAAGTACAATGAGCAGTTCTTC.

The V gene is TRBV5-1, the J gene TRBJ1-1; no definite D call. Germline CDR1 is SGHRS and CDR2 is YFSETQ. Deletions cut 2 bases from V and 6 bases from J, with 11 bases between. The CDR3 spans 13 residues. The CDR3 spells CASSLSEGSEAFF. The CDR3 DNA reads TGCGCCAGCAGCTTAAGCGAGGGTTCTGAAGCTTTCTTT.

V is TRBV19 and J is TRBJ1-1; 8 nucleotides agree with TRBD1. Germline assignment: CDR1 LNHDA and CDR2 SQIVND (reference sequence). The CDR3 is 14 amino acids. V lost 0 bases to trimming and J lost 11 bases; unmatched junction nucleotides: 8. In DNA, the CDR3 is TGTGCCAGTAGTATAGATACAGGGGGGGGAAGCGCTTTCTTT. This translates into CASSIDTGGGSAFF.

The chain carries TRBV6-5 and TRBJ1-6; D possibly corresponds to TRBD1 (5 bases). The CDR3 runs 15 residues. Germline CDR1 reads MNHEY; CDR2 reads SVGAGI. Trimming cost V 3 bases and J 10 bases, with 16 bases left between them. CDR3 in amino acids: CASSYSPWGSSPLHF. The CDR3 DNA sequence: TGTGCCAGCAGTTATAGTCCGTGGGGGTCGTCACCCCTCCACTTT.

The gene calls are TRBV28 and TRBJ2-5; D tentatively fits TRBD1 or TRBD2 (5 bases each). Trimming stripped 4 bases from V and 2 bases from J, with 20 bases between. The length of the CDR3 is 17 residues. Germline-derived CDR1 and CDR2 are MDHEN and SYDVKM. This CDR3 reads CASSSYGSGALQETQYF. CDR3 DNA: TGTGCCAGCAGTTCATACGGTTCCGGGGCCTTACAAGAGACCCAGTACTTC. Supplemented by reference TRBV28 and TRBJ2-5, the full variable domain reads DVKVTQSSRYLVKRTGEKVFLECVQDMDHENMFWYRQDPGLGLRLIYFSYDVKMKEKGDIPEGYSVSREKKERFSLILESASTNQTSMYLCASSSYGSGALQETQYFGPGTRLLVL.

This clone was observed a few times. The chain has TRBV6-6 and TRBJ1-2, with D tentatively TRBD1 (5 bases). V shed 0 bases and J shed 2 bases, with 13 bases lying between them. The CDR3 sequence is 16 residues long. Germline V gene data show CDR1 as MNHNY and CDR2 as SVGAGI (reference sequence). Here the CDR3 DNA reads TGTGCCAGCAGTTACTCGCAGGGAAGGGGAAACTATGGCTACACCTTC. Translating gives CASSYSQGRGNYGYTF.

This clone was observed a handful of times. The DNA of the CDR3 is TGCGCCAGCAGCCCGAGGACTAGCGGGGTCCGCAACACCGGGGAGCTGTTTTTT. Translation: CASSPRTSGVRNTGELFF. The rearrangement links TRBV5-1 to TRBJ2-2, with 12 bases aligning to TRBD2. Germline V gives CDR1 SGHRS, CDR2 YFSETQ. V was clipped by 4 bases and J by 2 bases; unmatched bases: 9. CDR3 size: 18 residues.

CDR3 DNA: TGTGCCAGCAGGGAACAGCGGGAGTACAATGAGCAGTTCTTC. Its protein is CASREQREYNEQFF. The genes are TRBV2 and TRBJ2-1; TRBD2 agrees at 8 bases. CDR1 SNHLY and CDR2 FYNNEI come from the germline V gene. This CDR3 contains 14 residues. Trimming took 6 bases from V and 4 from J; bases not matched to a gene: 5.